The 7 T cell receptor beta chains presented below share a single source sample, sequenced in a study of blood T cells in healthy people across ages. Sample-barcoded 5' priming and a J-beta primer mix drove a second PCR of about 6 to 12 cycles. MiXCR, run by TCRdb on the 5' RACE reads, gives a single entry per CDR3 protein. Among about 970,000 distinct CDR3 sequences listed, roughly 47% were seen once. Sequencing was carried out using blood. These receptors were taken from a woman between 55 and 75 years old in good health.

V is TRBV27 and J is TRBJ2-7; D possibly corresponds to TRBD1 (6 bases). The CDR3 consists of 13 residues. Germline values: CDR1 MNHEY, CDR2 SMNVEV (reference sequence). The V and J ends lost 3 bases and 4 bases respectively, with 10 bases between them. CDR3 sequence (DNA): TGTGCCAGCAGTTTTGGACAGCTTTACGAGCAGTACTTC. Translation: CASSFGQLYEQYF.

V usage is TRBV4-2 and J usage is TRBJ2-5, with 16 bases fitting TRBD2. Unmatched junction bases numbered 6, after V lost 0 bases and J lost 11 bases. The CDR3 is made up of 16 amino acids. The germline V gene encodes CDR1 LGHNA and CDR2 YNFKEQ. The DNA of the CDR3 is TGTGCCAGCAGCCAAGATGTGGGGACTAGCGGGAGGGTGCAGTACTTC. This gives the protein CASSQDVGTSGRVQYF.

J is TRBJ2-6 and V is TRBV12-3 or TRBV12-4, with TRBD1 matching over 12 bases. V was clipped by 8 bases and J by 1 base; unmatched bases: 6. The CDR3 extends over 17 amino acids. The CDR3 region is CASGGTGGVSGANVLTF. As DNA, the CDR3 is TGTGCCAGCGGGGGGACAGGGGGCGTATCTGGGGCCAACGTCCTGACTTTC.

There are a few counts of this clonotype. In DNA form, the CDR3 reads TGTGCCAGCAGCCCAGGACTGATTCTCAATGAGCAGTTCTTC. Its protein is CASSPGLILNEQFF. The V and J genes are TRBV7-3 and TRBJ2-1; TRBD2 might be the D (5 bases). This CDR3 has 14 amino acids. Per the germline V gene, CDR1 is SGHTA and CDR2 is FQGTGA. The ends were cut back, 5 bases at V and 6 bases at J, with 14 bases in the middle.

The chain joins TRBV10-2 to TRBJ2-7, with 11 bases matching TRBD2. With V trimmed by 3 bases and J by 0 bases, 10 bases remained unmatched. This CDR3 is 18 amino acids long. Per germline, CDR1 WSHSY and CDR2 SAAADI. The CDR3 reads CASSDQRLAGTSSYEQYF. The DNA for the CDR3 is TGCGCCAGCAGTGATCAGCGACTAGCGGGGACTTCCTCCTACGAGCAGTACTTC.

The gene calls are TRBV20-1 and TRBJ2-6; D possibly corresponds to TRBD2 (5 bases). V was shortened by 0 bases and J by 2 bases, with 8 bases between the two germline ends. The length of the CDR3 is 15 residues. From germline, CDR1 is DFQATT and CDR2 SNEGSKA (reference sequence). CDR3 nucleotides: TGCAGTGCTAGAGATCGGGGAGCTGGGGCCAACGTCCTGACTTTC. It codes for CSARDRGAGANVLTF.

J is TRBJ2-2 and V is TRBV12-3 or TRBV12-4; 8 bases are shared with TRBD1. J gave up 7 bases and V 5 bases, and 9 bases lay outside the gene matches. The CDR3 runs to 15 residues. This CDR3 reads CASSLSGQGLGELFF. The CDR3 DNA reads TGTGCCAGCAGTCTTTCAGGACAGGGACTCGGGGAGCTGTTTTTT.